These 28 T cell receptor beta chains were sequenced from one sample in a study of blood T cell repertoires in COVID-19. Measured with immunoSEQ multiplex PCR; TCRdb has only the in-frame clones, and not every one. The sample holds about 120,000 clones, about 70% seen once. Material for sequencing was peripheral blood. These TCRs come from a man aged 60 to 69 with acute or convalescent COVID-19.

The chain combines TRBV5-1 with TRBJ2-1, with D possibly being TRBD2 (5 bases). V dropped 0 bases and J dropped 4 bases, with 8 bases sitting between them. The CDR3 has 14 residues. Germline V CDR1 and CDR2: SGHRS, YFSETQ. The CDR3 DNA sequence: TGCGCCAGCAGCTTGGGGGAGTGGTACAATGAGCAGTTCTTC. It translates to CASSLGEWYNEQFF.

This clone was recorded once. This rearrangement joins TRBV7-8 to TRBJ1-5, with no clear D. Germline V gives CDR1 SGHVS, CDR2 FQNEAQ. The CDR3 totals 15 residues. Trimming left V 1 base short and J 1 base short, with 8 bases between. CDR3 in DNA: TGTGCCAGCAGCTTAGTTGGCAGGAGCAATCAGCCCCAGCATTTT. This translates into CASSLVGRSNQPQHF.

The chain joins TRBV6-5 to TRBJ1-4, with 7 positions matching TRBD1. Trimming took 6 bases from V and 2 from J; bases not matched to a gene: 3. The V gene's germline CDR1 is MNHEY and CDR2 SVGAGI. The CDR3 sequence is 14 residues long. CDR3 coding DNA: TGTGCCAGCAGGCCGGGACAGACTAATGAAAAACTGTTTTTT. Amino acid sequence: CASRPGQTNEKLFF.

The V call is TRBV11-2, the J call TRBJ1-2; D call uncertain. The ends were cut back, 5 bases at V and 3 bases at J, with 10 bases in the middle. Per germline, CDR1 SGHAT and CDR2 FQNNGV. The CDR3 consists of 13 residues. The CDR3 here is CASSAVRDYGYTF. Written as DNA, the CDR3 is TGTGCCAGCAGCGCCGTGAGGGACTATGGCTACACCTTC.

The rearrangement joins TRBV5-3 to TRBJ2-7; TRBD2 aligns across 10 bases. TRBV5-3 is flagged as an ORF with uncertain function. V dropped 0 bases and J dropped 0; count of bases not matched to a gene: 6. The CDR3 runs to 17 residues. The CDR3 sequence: CARSLEMPSGSSYEQYF. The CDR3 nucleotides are TGTGCCAGAAGCTTGGAGATGCCTAGCGGGAGCTCCTACGAGCAGTACTTC.

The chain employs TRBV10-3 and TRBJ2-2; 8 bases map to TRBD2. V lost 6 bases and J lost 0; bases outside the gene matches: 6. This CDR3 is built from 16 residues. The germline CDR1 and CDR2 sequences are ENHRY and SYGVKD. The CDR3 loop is CAISGAGLANTGELFF. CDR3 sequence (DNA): TGTGCCATCAGCGGAGCGGGACTAGCGAACACCGGGGAGCTGTTTTTT.

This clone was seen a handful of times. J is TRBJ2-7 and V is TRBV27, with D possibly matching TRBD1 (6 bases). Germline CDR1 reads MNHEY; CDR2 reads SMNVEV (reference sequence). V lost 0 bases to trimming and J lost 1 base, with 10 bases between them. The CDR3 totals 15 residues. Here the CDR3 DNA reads TGTGCCAGCAGTTTATCGGTACAGGGTTCCTACGAGCAGTACTTC. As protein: CASSLSVQGSYEQYF.

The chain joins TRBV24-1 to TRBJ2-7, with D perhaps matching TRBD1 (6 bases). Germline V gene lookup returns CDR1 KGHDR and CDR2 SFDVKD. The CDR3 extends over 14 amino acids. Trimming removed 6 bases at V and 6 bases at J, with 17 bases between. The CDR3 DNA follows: TGTGCCACCAGTAGGCCAGGGGTAGGTGGCGAGCAGTACTTC. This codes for CATSRPGVGGEQYF.

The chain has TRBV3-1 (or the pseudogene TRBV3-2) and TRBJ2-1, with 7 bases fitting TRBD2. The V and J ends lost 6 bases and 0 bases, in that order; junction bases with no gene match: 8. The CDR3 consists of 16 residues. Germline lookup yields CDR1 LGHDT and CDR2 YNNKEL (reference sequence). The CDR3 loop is CASRNLGRGSYNEQFF. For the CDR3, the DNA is TGTGCCAGCAGAAACTTAGGGAGGGGCTCCTACAATGAGCAGTTCTTC.

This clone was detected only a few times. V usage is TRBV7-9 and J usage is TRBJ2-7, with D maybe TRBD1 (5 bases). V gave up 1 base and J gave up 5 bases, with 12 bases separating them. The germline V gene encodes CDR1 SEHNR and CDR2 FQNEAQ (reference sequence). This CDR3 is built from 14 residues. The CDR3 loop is CASSLGAGNDEQYF. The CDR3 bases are TGTGCCAGCAGCTTAGGGGCAGGGAACGACGAGCAGTACTTC.

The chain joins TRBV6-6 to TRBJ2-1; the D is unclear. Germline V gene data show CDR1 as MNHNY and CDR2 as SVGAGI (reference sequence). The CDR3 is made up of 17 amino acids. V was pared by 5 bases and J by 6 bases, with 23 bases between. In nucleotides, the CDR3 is TGTGCCAGCAGTCCGAACCTACGACGTGATAGCTCCAATGAGCAGTTCTTC. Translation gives CASSPNLRRDSSNEQFF.

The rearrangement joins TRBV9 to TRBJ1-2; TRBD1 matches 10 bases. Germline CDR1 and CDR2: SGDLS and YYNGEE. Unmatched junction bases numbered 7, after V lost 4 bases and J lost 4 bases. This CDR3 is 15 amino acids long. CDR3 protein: CASSITGTGAYGYTF. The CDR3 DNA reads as TGTGCCAGCAGCATCACCGGGACAGGGGCCTATGGCTACACCTTC.

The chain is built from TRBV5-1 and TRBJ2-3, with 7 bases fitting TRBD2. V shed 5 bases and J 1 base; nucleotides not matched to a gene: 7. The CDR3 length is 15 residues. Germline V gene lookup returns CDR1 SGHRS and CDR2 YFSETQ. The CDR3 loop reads CASRRRGGGTDTQYF. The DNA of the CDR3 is TGCGCCAGCAGAAGGAGGGGAGGGGGCACAGATACGCAGTATTTT.

CDR3 bases: TGTGCCAGCAGCTCTCCCTTACAGGGTGCGACAGATACGCAGTATTTT. Translated: CASSSPLQGATDTQYF. V gene TRBV11-3 combines with J gene TRBJ2-3; TRBD1 might be the D (6 bases). V was pared by 4 bases and J by 3 bases, with 17 bases between. The CDR3 is made up of 16 amino acids. The V gene's germline CDR1 is SGHNT and CDR2 YENEEA.

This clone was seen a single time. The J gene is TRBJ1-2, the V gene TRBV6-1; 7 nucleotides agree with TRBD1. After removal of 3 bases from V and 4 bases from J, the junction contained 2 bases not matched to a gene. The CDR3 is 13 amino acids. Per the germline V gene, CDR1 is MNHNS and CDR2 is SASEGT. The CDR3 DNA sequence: TGTGCCAGCAGTGAGGACAGGCGCTATGGCTACACCTTC. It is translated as CASSEDRRYGYTF.

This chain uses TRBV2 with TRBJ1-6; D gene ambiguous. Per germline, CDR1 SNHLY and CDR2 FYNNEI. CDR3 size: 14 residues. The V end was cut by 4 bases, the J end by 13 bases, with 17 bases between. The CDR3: CASSGGGQIVPLHF. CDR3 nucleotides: TGTGCCAGCAGTGGGGGAGGGCAGATTGTTCCCCTCCACTTT.

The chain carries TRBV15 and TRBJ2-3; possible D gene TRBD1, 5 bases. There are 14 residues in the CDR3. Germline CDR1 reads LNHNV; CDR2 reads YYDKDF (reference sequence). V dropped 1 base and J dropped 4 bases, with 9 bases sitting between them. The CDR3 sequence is CATSRVSRADTQYF. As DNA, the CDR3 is TGTGCCACCAGCAGAGTGAGCAGGGCAGATACGCAGTATTTT. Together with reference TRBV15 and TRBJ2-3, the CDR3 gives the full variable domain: DAMVIQNPRYQVTQFGKPVTLSCSQTLNHNVMYWYQQKSSQAPKLLFHYYDKDFNNEADTPDNFQSRRPNTSFCFLDIRSPGLGDTAMYLCATSRVSRADTQYFGPGTRLTVL.

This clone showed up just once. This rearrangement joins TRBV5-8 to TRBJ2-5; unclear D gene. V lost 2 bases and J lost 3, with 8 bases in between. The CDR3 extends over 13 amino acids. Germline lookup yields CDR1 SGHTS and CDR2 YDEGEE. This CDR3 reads CASSFDLEETQYF. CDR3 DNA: TGTGCCAGCAGCTTCGACTTGGAAGAGACCCAGTACTTC.

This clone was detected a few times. The CDR3 sequence is CASTQNTEAFF. The CDR3 bases are TGTGCCAGTACCCAGAACACTGAAGCTTTCTTT. The chain carries TRBV19 and TRBJ1-1; D call uncertain. The CDR3 runs to 11 residues. The germline CDR1 and CDR2 sequences are LNHDA and SQIVND (reference sequence). V gave up 7 bases and J gave up 1 base, with 4 bases separating them.

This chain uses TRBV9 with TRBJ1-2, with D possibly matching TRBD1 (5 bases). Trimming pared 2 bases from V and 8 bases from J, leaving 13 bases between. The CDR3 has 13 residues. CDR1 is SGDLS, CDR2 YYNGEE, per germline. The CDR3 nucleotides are TGTGCCAGCAGCGTTAACCGCGGGGGGGGCTACACCTTC. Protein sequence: CASSVNRGGGYTF.

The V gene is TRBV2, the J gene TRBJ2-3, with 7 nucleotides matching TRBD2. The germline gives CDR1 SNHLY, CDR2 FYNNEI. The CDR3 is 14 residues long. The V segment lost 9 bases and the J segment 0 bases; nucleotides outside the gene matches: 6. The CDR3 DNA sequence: TGTGCCAGGGGGGGGGAATTAAGCACAGATACGCAGTATTTT. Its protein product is CARGGELSTDTQYF. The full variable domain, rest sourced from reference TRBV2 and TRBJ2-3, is EPEVTQTPSHQVTQMGQEVILRCVPISNHLYFYWYRQILGQKVEFLVSFYNNEISEKSEIFDDQFSVERPDGSNFTLKIRSTKLEDSAMYFCARGGELSTDTQYFGPGTRLTVL.

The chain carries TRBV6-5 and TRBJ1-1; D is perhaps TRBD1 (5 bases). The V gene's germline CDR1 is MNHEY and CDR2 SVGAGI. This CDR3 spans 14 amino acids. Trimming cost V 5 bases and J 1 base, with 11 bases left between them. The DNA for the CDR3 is TGTGCCAGCAGTCCACAGGCCAGGAACACTGAAGCTTTCTTT. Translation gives CASSPQARNTEAFF.

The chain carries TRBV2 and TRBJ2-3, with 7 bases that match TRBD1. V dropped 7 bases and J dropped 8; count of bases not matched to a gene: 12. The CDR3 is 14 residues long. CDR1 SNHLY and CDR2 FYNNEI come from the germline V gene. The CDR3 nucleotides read TGTGCCAGCACCCCCAGGGGACGACAGGGTACGCAGTATTTT. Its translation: CASTPRGRQGTQYF.

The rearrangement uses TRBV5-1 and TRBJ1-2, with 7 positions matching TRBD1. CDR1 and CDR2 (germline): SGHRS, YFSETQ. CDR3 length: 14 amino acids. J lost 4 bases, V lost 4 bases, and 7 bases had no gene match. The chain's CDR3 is CASSLTGRTYGYTF. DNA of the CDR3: TGCGCCAGCAGCCTGACAGGGCGAACCTATGGCTACACCTTC. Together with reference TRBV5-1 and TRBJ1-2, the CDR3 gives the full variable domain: KAGVTQTPRYLIKTRGQQVTLSCSPISGHRSVSWYQQTPGQGLQFLFEYFSETQRNKGNFPGRFSGRQFSNSRSEMNVSTLELGDSALYLCASSLTGRTYGYTFGSGTRLTVV.

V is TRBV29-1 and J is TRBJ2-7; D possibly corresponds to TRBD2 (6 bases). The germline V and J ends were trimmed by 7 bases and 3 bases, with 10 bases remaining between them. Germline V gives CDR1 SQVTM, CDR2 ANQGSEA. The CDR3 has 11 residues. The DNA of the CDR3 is TGCAGCGCCGGGACTCTCTACGAGCAGTACTTC. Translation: CSAGTLYEQYF.

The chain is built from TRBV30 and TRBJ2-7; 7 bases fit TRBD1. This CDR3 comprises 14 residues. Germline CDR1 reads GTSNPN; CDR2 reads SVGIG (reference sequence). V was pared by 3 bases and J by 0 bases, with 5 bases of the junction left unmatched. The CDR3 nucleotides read TGTGCCTGGAGAAAGGACAGGAGCTCCTACGAGCAGTACTTC. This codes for CAWRKDRSSYEQYF.

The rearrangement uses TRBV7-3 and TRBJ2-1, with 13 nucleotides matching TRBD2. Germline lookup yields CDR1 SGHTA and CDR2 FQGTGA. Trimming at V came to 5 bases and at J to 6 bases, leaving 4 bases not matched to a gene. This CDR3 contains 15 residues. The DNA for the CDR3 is TGTGCCAGCAGCCCGACTAGCGGGGGGCGCAATGAGCAGTTCTTC. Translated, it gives CASSPTSGGRNEQFF.

The CDR3 DNA is TGTGCCAGTAGTAATTATCGTCAGCGGACTGAAGCTTTCTTT. Protein sequence: CASSNYRQRTEAFF. V usage is TRBV19 and J usage is TRBJ1-1; no clear D. V shed 4 bases and J shed 5 bases, with 14 bases lying between them. The CDR3 sequence is 14 residues long. Germline V CDR1 and CDR2: LNHDA, SQIVND (reference sequence).